This T cell receptor beta chain derives from a study of blood T cell repertoires in COVID-19. The table came from immunoSEQ multiplex PCR; TCRdb's copy has only in-frame clones and leaves some out. Of about 190,000 clones listed, roughly 80% are singletons. Trimming took 10 bases from V and 11 from J, leaving 23 bases between them. This CDR3 comprises 13 residues. The J gene is TRBJ1-1, the V gene TRBV12-3 or TRBV12-4; the D gene is possibly TRBD1 (5 bases). This receptor was taken from a man aged 60 to 75 with active or convalescent COVID-19. Sequenced input: peripheral blood. The CDR3 spells CATGPGAPGGAFF. The CDR3 DNA is TGTGCCACCGGCCCCGGGGCCCCCGGGGGGGCTTTCTTT.